The 18 T cell receptor beta chains given below trace back to one sample, sequenced in a study of resident and recirculating memory T cells in vitiligo. Assay: immunoSEQ multiplex PCR; the TCRdb copy retains only in-frame clones and omits some. The data hold tens of thousands of clones, with about 91% observed a single time. Sequenced material: blood. These receptors were obtained from a male donor with vitiligo.

The chain employs TRBV10-1 and TRBJ2-3, with 7 bases lining up with TRBD1. The CDR3 extends over 13 amino acids. Germline trimming cut 8 bases from V and 2 bases from J; bases unmatched to any gene: 4. Germline V gene sequence: CDR1 WNHNN, CDR2 SYGVQD (reference sequence). CDR3 protein: CASGQEPTDTQYF. The CDR3 DNA sequence: TGCGCCAGCGGACAGGAACCCACAGATACGCAGTATTTT.

V usage is TRBV4-1 and J usage is TRBJ1-1; 10 bases match TRBD1. Germline CDR1 reads MGHRA; CDR2 reads YSYEKL. This CDR3 has 13 residues. V trimming: 4 bases; J trimming: 7 bases; junction bases outside the gene matches: 3. As DNA, the CDR3 is TGCGCCAGCAGCCGGCGGGACAGGGGTGAAGCTTTCTTT. It is translated as CASSRRDRGEAFF.

The V gene is TRBV27, the J gene TRBJ1-2; the match to TRBD1 covers 7 bases. The CDR3 spans 16 residues. Germline V gives CDR1 MNHEY, CDR2 SMNVEV (reference sequence). V dropped 3 bases and J dropped 6; count of bases not matched to a gene: 13. The CDR3 is CASSFQGGEGIHGYTF. As DNA, the CDR3 is TGTGCCAGCAGTTTTCAGGGGGGAGAGGGAATACATGGCTACACCTTC.

This clone was observed a handful of times. V is TRBV6-6 and J is TRBJ1-1; 12 nucleotides line up with TRBD1. The CDR3 covers 16 residues. Looked up from germline, CDR1 is MNHNY and CDR2 is SVGAGI (reference sequence). V gave up 5 bases and J gave up 0 bases; unmatched junction bases: 4. The CDR3 sequence is CASSPGDRGLNTEAFF. DNA for the CDR3: TGTGCCAGCAGTCCCGGGGACAGGGGGCTGAACACTGAAGCTTTCTTT.

The chain carries TRBV6-5 and TRBJ1-3; D is unresolved. Germline V gives CDR1 MNHEY, CDR2 SVGAGI. CDR3 length: 14 residues. Trimming stripped 4 bases from V and 0 bases from J, with 7 bases between. CDR3 residues: CASSSRVSGNTIYF. DNA of the CDR3: TGTGCCAGCAGTTCACGGGTCTCTGGAAACACCATATATTTT.

The chain combines TRBV27 with TRBJ2-5; D uncertain. Trimming removed 4 bases from V and 8 bases from J, with 17 bases in between. The CDR3 runs to 14 residues. Germline-derived CDR1 and CDR2 are MNHEY and SMNVEV (reference sequence). CDR3 DNA: TGTGCCAGCAGTTCCCCCCGAACAGTTTCAACCCAGTACTTC. Residues: CASSSPRTVSTQYF.

The chain recombines TRBV28 with TRBJ1-2; 9 positions agree with TRBD1. The trim removed 4 bases at V and 7 bases at J, leaving 13 bases unmatched. Germline CDR1 MDHEN, CDR2 SYDVKM. The CDR3 runs to 16 residues. The CDR3 region has the DNA TGTGCCAGCAGTTCGGGGACAGGGAGTGGCTATGGTGGCTACACCTTC. The encoded protein is CASSSGTGSGYGGYTF.

The chain has TRBV30 and TRBJ2-7; D unclear. V lost 1 base, J lost 3 bases, and 7 bases lay in between. Per germline, CDR1 GTSNPN and CDR2 SVGIG (reference sequence). CDR3 size: 12 residues. CDR3 residues: CAWSAIDYEQYF. DNA of the CDR3: TGTGCCTGGAGTGCAATAGACTACGAGCAGTACTTC.

This clone has only one observation. As DNA, the CDR3 is TGTGCCAGCAGCCCTAGGACAGGGACTTCCTACGAGCAGTACTTC. As protein: CASSPRTGTSYEQYF. This chain connects TRBV7-2 to TRBJ2-7; 8 bases are shared with TRBD1. V lost 5 bases and J lost 1; bases outside the gene matches: 7. Germline-derived CDR1 and CDR2 are SGHTA and FQGNSA. The CDR3 covers 15 residues.

CDR3 protein: CASSPPRGVRGSGNTIYF. The CDR3 DNA sequence: TGTGCCAGCAGTCCCCCTCGGGGGGTTAGAGGTTCTGGAAACACCATATATTTT. V and J are TRBV7-2 and TRBJ1-3; TRBD1 might be the D (5 bases). Germline assignment: CDR1 SGHTA and CDR2 FQGNSA. Deletions cut 6 bases from V and 1 base from J, with 22 bases between. The CDR3 loop spans 18 amino acids.

The J gene is TRBJ1-1, the V gene TRBV5-4; TRBD1 might be the D (5 bases). From germline, CDR1 is SGHNT and CDR2 YYREEE (reference sequence). V lost 7 bases and J 0 bases, leaving 16 bases between the germline ends. This CDR3 is 15 amino acids long. CDR3 in amino acids: CASGRGGLVNTEAFF. CDR3 DNA sequence: TGTGCCAGCGGCCGCGGGGGGTTAGTGAACACTGAAGCTTTCTTT.

The chain has TRBV4-1 and TRBJ2-1, with 12 bases lining up with TRBD2. This CDR3 contains 19 residues. From germline, CDR1 is MGHRA and CDR2 YSYEKL. V gave up 1 base and J gave up 7 bases; unmatched junction bases: 14. The CDR3, as DNA: TGCGCCAGCAGCCAAGCCGCGTTCCGGACTAGCGGGACAGTTAATGAGCAGTTCTTC. This gives the protein CASSQAAFRTSGTVNEQFF.

The chain recombines TRBV11-3 with TRBJ2-7; 14 bases agree with TRBD2. Germline V gene sequence: CDR1 SGHNT, CDR2 YENEEA. V trimming: 4 bases; J trimming: 7 bases; junction bases outside the gene matches: 6. There are 15 residues in the CDR3. The CDR3 spells CASSYSGLAGVEQYF. The CDR3 DNA reads TGTGCCAGCAGCTATTCGGGACTAGCGGGAGTGGAGCAGTACTTC.

The chain recombines TRBV19 with TRBJ2-1; 8 bases agree with TRBD2. The CDR3 extends over 15 amino acids. In germline, CDR1 is LNHDA, CDR2 SQIVND (reference sequence). The ends lost 9 bases at V and 7 bases at J; junction bases unmatched: 14. CDR3 DNA: TGTGCCAGCCTCCCCGGGGAAGCGGGAGCTAATGAGCAGTTCTTC. It yields the protein CASLPGEAGANEQFF.

This rearrangement joins TRBV27 to TRBJ1-5; 9 bases are a match to TRBD1. V was pared by 5 bases and J by 7 bases, with 15 bases of the junction left unmatched. Per the germline V gene, CDR1 is MNHEY and CDR2 is SMNVEV (reference sequence). CDR3 size: 17 residues. The CDR3 spells CASSLEGGQGQGQPQHF. CDR3 DNA sequence: TGTGCCAGCAGTCTAGAAGGGGGACAGGGACAGGGCCAGCCCCAGCATTTT.

The genes are TRBV7-9 and TRBJ2-7; TRBD1 matches at 9 bases. The trim removed 3 bases at V and 9 bases at J, leaving 6 bases unmatched. This CDR3 is built from 13 residues. Germline loops: CDR1 SEHNR, CDR2 FQNEAQ (reference sequence). CDR3 sequence reads: CASSLRQGEAQYF. The CDR3 DNA follows: TGTGCCAGCAGCTTGCGACAGGGGGAAGCGCAGTACTTC.

The chain has TRBV2 and TRBJ2-1; D is undetermined. Trimming shortened V by 2 bases and J by 6 bases, and 14 bases separated the two germline ends. The CDR3 is 15 amino acids. Germline CDR1 is SNHLY and CDR2 is FYNNEI. The CDR3 region has the DNA TGTGCCAGCAGTGAATTCTCGATAGTATTCAATGAGCAGTTCTTC. Protein sequence: CASSEFSIVFNEQFF. The whole variable domain, filled in from reference TRBV2 and TRBJ2-1, reads EPEVTQTPSHQVTQMGQEVILRCVPISNHLYFYWYRQILGQKVEFLVSFYNNEISEKSEIFDDQFSVERPDGSNFTLKIRSTKLEDSAMYFCASSEFSIVFNEQFFGPGTRLTVL.

The rearrangement links TRBV7-8 to TRBJ2-5; the match to TRBD2 covers 11 bases. J gave up 7 bases and V 5 bases, and 12 bases lay outside the gene matches. Germline CDR1 is SGHVS and CDR2 is FQNEAQ. The CDR3 contains 16 residues. In DNA, the CDR3 is TGTGCCAGCAGCGGGACTCGACTAGCGGGGATGGGGACCCAGTACTTC. Translated, it gives CASSGTRLAGMGTQYF.